The rows below give T cell receptor beta chains drawn from one sample of a study of blood T cell repertoires in COVID-19. TCRdb's copy holds only in-frame clones and misses some; the assay was immunoSEQ multiplex PCR. The sample includes approximately 200,000 clones, 80% to 90% seen only once; the top ten take over 2.5%. Sequencing was carried out using peripheral blood. All receptors derive from a man aged 55 to 70 with acute or convalescent COVID-19. The CDR3 runs from the conserved cysteine through the conserved F or W. D genes are given only for firm matches. Part of the rows lack a size; the others show once, few, many or a class for expanded clones.

d_gene	v_gene	j_gene	abundance	CDR3nt	CDR3aa
TRBD1	TRBV29-1	TRBJ1-2	NA	TGCAGCGTGGGGACAGGGCGCGGCTATGGCTACACCTTC	CSVGTGRGYGYTF
NA	TRBV28	TRBJ1-5	NA	TGTGCCAGCAGGAAGGCGGGGGTCAATCAGCCCCAGCATTTT	CASRKAGVNQPQHF
NA	TRBV12-3/TRBV12-4	TRBJ2-1	once	TGTGCCAGCAGCCATCGACACCTCAATGAGCAGTTCTTC	CASSHRHLNEQFF
TRBD2	TRBV9	TRBJ2-1	NA	TGTGCCAGCAGCGTAGGGGCTAGCGGAGGATACAATGAGCAGTTCTTC	CASSVGASGGYNEQFF
NA	TRBV12-3/TRBV12-4	TRBJ2-5	NA	TGTGCCAGCAGGCCGGCGGGAAGGGAGACCCAGTACTTC	CASRPAGRETQYF
TRBD1	TRBV3-1/TRBV3-2	TRBJ1-6	once	TGTGCCAGCGGACAGGGGGCCCCGAATTCACCCCTCCACTTT	CASGQGAPNSPLHF
NA	TRBV5-4	TRBJ1-1	NA	TGTGCCAGCAGCTTGGCCCTAGGGAACACTGAAGCTTTCTTT	CASSLALGNTEAFF
NA	TRBV12-3/TRBV12-4	TRBJ2-1	NA	TGTGCCAGCAGTTTATACTATGAGCAGTTCTTC	CASSLYYEQFF
NA	TRBV12-5	TRBJ1-4	NA	TGTGCTAGTGGTTTAGAGGGTGTGAACGAAAAACTGTTTTTT	CASGLEGVNEKLFF
NA	TRBV18	TRBJ2-5	NA	TGTGCCAGCTCACCTGACAGCCAAGAGACCCAGTACTTC	CASSPDSQETQYF
NA	TRBV6-2/TRBV6-3	TRBJ2-2	NA	TGTGCCAGCAGTGTGCGGGGGCCCTCGAACACCGGGGAGCTGTTTTTT	CASSVRGPSNTGELFF
NA	TRBV19	TRBJ1-1	NA	TGTGCCAGTAGTATAATCTCCGGGATGGGCACTGAAGCTTTCTTT	CASSIISGMGTEAFF
NA	TRBV28	TRBJ1-1	NA	TGTGCCAGCACTCTTAGCACTGAAGCTTTCTTT	CASTLSTEAFF
TRBD1	TRBV28	TRBJ2-7	NA	TGTGCCAGCAGCCAAACAGGGGCCGAGCAGTACTTC	CASSQTGAEQYF
NA	TRBV2	TRBJ1-5	NA	TGTGCCAGCGGCCTCGAAAGCAATCAGCCCCAGCATTTT	CASGLESNQPQHF
NA	TRBV12-3/TRBV12-4	TRBJ2-5	NA	TGTGCCAGCAGTCCCGGTGGTTGGGAGACCCAGTACTTC	CASSPGGWETQYF
NA	TRBV28	TRBJ1-2	few	TGTGCCAGCAGTGCAAGCGGCTATGGCTACACCTTC	CASSASGYGYTF
NA	TRBV19	TRBJ1-1	once	TGTGCCAGTAGTATATGGGGGCAGGGTGGGACTGAAGCTTTCTTT	CASSIWGQGGTEAFF
NA	TRBV9	TRBJ2-1	NA	TGTGCCAGCAGCGTAGGGGAGTCCTACAATGAGCAGTTCTTC	CASSVGESYNEQFF
NA	TRBV27	TRBJ2-3	NA	TGTGCCAGCAGTTTGTCCTCGGAGCTGCCCACAGATACGCAGTATTTT	CASSLSSELPTDTQYF
TRBD2	TRBV7-7	TRBJ2-3	once	TGTGCTAGCAGCGCTAGCGGACCTAGCACAGATACGCAGTATTTT	CASSASGPSTDTQYF
NA	TRBV6-6	TRBJ1-1	NA	TGTGCCACCTGTAGAGGTCCTGCGAACACTGAAGCTTTCTTT	CATCRGPANTEAFF
TRBD2	TRBV5-1	TRBJ2-7	few	TGCGCCAGCAGCTTACGGGCCGGGACTAGCGGGAGTAACTCGTACGAGCAGTACTTC	CASSLRAGTSGSNSYEQYF
NA	TRBV27	TRBJ2-1	NA	TGTGCCAGCAGTTTGACCCATCGGAGGGATGAGCAGTTCTTC	CASSLTHRRDEQFF
TRBD1	TRBV2	TRBJ1-2	NA	TGTGCCAGCAGTGAAACAGGGGATGGCTTTGGCTACACCTTC	CASSETGDGFGYTF
NA	TRBV12-3/TRBV12-4	TRBJ2-7	NA	TGTGCCAGCAGTTACCACGGGGGATACGAGCAGTACTTC	CASSYHGGYEQYF
NA	TRBV19	TRBJ2-7	NA	TGTGCCAGTAGTATACATGGTGGACAGACCTACGAGCAGTACTTC	CASSIHGGQTYEQYF